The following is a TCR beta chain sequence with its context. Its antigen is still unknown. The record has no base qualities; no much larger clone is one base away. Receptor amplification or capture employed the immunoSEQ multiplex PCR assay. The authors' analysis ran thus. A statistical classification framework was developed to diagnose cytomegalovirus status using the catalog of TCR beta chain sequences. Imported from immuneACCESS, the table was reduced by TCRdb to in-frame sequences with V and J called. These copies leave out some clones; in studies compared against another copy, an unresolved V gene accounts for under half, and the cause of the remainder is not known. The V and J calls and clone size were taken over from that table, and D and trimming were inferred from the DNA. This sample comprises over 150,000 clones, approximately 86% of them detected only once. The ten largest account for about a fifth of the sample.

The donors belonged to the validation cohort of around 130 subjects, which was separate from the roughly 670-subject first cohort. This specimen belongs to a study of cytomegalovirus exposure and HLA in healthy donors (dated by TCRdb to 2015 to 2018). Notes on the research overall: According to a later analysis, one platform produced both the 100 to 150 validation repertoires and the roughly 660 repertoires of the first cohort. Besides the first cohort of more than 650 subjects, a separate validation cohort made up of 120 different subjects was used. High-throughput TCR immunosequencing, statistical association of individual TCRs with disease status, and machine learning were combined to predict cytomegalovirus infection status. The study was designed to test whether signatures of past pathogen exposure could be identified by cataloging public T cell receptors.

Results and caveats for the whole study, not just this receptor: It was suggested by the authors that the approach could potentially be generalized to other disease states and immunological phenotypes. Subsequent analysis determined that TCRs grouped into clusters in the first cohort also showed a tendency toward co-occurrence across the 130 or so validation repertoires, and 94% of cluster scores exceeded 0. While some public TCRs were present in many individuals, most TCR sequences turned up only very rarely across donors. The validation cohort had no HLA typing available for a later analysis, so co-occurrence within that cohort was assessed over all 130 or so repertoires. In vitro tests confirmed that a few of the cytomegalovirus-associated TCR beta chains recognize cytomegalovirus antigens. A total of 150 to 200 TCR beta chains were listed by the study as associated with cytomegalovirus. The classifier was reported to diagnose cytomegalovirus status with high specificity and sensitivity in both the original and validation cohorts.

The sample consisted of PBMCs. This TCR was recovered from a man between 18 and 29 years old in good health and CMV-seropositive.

The DNA is as follows: TGTGCCAGCAGCTTAAGCCGGGGCCAAGAGACCCAGTACTTC. Translated, it reads CASSLSRGQETQYF. The rearrangement combines TRBV6-5 with TRBJ2-5; the D gene is perhaps TRBD2, from 5 matching bases. Including cysteine and phenylalanine, the CDR3 has 14 amino acids. Only the CDR3 part of the read is kept: 42 bases, read in frame from the first base. Per the germline V gene, MNHEY is the CDR1 and SVGAGI is the CDR2. Deletion took 6 bases off V and 1 base off J, with a span of 12 bases between the germline ends.